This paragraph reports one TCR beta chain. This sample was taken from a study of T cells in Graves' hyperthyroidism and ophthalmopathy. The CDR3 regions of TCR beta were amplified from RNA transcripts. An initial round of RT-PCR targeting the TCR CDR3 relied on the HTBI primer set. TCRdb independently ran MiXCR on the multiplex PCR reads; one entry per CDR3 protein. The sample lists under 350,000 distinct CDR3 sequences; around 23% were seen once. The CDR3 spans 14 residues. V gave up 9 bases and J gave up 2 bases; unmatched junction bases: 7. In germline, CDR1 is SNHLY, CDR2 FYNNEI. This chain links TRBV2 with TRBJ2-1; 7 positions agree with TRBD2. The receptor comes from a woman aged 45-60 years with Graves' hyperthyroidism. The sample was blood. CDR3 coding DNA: TGTGCCAGTACCCGGGGAGGGCCCTACAATGAGCAGTTCTTC. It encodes CASTRGGPYNEQFF.